This T cell receptor (beta chain) was sequenced in a study of neoadjuvant nivolumab and ipilimumab in lung cancer. Assay used: immunoSEQ multiplex PCR; TCRdb lists only in-frame clones, some missing. The sample lists tens of thousands of clones, about 91% occurring once. Study results and limitations: Compared with tumor-adjacent uninvolved lung, resected tumors showed greater richness and clonality.

A remark on this clone: Its antigen is still unknown.

This CDR3 is 14 amino acids long. Germline V gene data show CDR1 as MNHNY and CDR2 as SVGAGI (reference sequence). V gave up 8 bases and J gave up 6 bases, with 17 bases separating them. The TCR sequence derives from an adult with non-small cell lung cancer. The V and J genes are TRBV6-6 and TRBJ2-1, with D perhaps TRBD2 (6 bases). The sequencing here drew on peripheral blood, taken before neoadjuvant nivolumab, alone or with ipilimumab. The CDR3 DNA reads as TGTGCCAGCGGTCTCTCGGGAGTCGGCAATGAGCAGTTCTTC. Amino acids: CASGLSGVGNEQFF.